The 24 T cell receptor beta chains in this list originate from one sample, sequenced in a study of T cells in Graves' hyperthyroidism and ophthalmopathy. The source material, RNA transcripts, was used to amplify TCR beta CDR3 regions. TCR CDR3 regions were first amplified by RT-PCR with HTBI primers. TCRdb called the multiplex PCR reads again in MiXCR, with one record for every CDR3 protein. The sample consists of more than 450,000 distinct CDR3 sequences, about 14% of them appearing once. The sequenced sample consisted of blood. These receptors were obtained from a woman aged 40 to 50 with Graves' hyperthyroidism.

The V and J genes are TRBV5-6 and TRBJ2-1; the match to TRBD2 covers 14 bases. Germline V gives CDR1 SGHDT, CDR2 YYEEEE. The CDR3 loop spans 17 amino acids. Germline trimming cut 1 base from V and 2 bases from J; bases unmatched to any gene: 2. The CDR3 spells CASSLSGLAGAYNEQFF. The CDR3 nucleotides read TGTGCCAGCAGCTTGTCGGGACTAGCGGGAGCCTACAATGAGCAGTTCTTC.

The V gene is TRBV6-1, the J gene TRBJ2-1; no definite D call. Germline CDR1 MNHNS, CDR2 SASEGT. The CDR3 has 15 residues. The V end was cut by 4 bases, the J end by 3 bases, with 13 bases between. CDR3 sequence: CASSGGPGNYNEQFF. CDR3 DNA: TGTGCCAGCAGTGGCGGACCCGGTAACTACAATGAGCAGTTCTTC.

The V call is TRBV6-2 or TRBV6-3, the J call TRBJ1-5; 7 bases match TRBD1. The germline gives CDR1 MNHEY, CDR2 SVGEGT. V trimming: 4 bases; J trimming: 1 base; junction bases outside the gene matches: 10. This CDR3 spans 17 amino acids. CDR3 region: CASSSIPTGLSNQPQHF. As DNA, the CDR3 is TGTGCCAGCAGTTCCATTCCGACAGGGTTGAGCAATCAGCCCCAGCATTTT.

The chain couples TRBV7-8 to TRBJ1-2, with a possible D match to TRBD1 (5 bases). The CDR3 loop spans 17 amino acids. Looked up from germline, CDR1 is SGHVS and CDR2 is FQNEAQ. V was pared by 5 bases and J by 1 base, with 20 bases between. The CDR3 loop reads CASSPRRTQGLNYGYTF. The CDR3 DNA reads as TGTGCCAGCAGCCCCCGGCGGACCCAGGGCCTTAACTATGGCTACACCTTC.

The chain uses TRBV24-1 and TRBJ2-3; D might be TRBD2 (5 bases). V was trimmed by 5 bases and J by 2 bases, leaving 13 bases between them. The CDR3 length is 15 residues. Germline lookup yields CDR1 KGHDR and CDR2 SFDVKD. In DNA form, the CDR3 reads TGTGCCACCAGTGTCAAGGAGGATGCCACAGATACGCAGTATTTT. This translates into CATSVKEDATDTQYF.

This clonotype was counted ten times or more. V usage is TRBV12-3 or TRBV12-4 and J usage is TRBJ1-2, with unresolved D. This CDR3 is built from 13 residues. With 7 bases removed from V and 3 bases from J, the gap between germline ends came to 12 bases. The DNA of the CDR3 is TGTGCCAGCACCTTGGGCAAGTACTATGGCTACACCTTC. Amino acid sequence: CASTLGKYYGYTF.

This clonotype showed up many times. The chain carries TRBV4-2 and TRBJ1-4; 8 bases line up with TRBD1. V lost 1 base and J lost 8; bases outside the gene matches: 6. The CDR3 has 15 amino acids. CDR1 LGHNA and CDR2 YNFKEQ come from the germline V gene. The CDR3 protein is CASSQATGGLEKLFF. The DNA of the CDR3 is TGTGCCAGCAGCCAAGCTACAGGGGGATTGGAAAAACTGTTTTTT.

This clonotype was detected ten times or more. V usage is TRBV12-3 or TRBV12-4 and J usage is TRBJ1-1; D gene unclear. V was clipped by 5 bases and J by 4 bases, with 11 bases between them. The CDR3 covers 13 residues. CDR3 sequence: CASSVPWGTEAFF. The CDR3, as DNA: TGTGCCAGCAGTGTACCTTGGGGCACTGAAGCTTTCTTT.

This clonotype was seen a handful of times. This chain connects TRBV6-2 or TRBV6-3 to TRBJ1-2; D call uncertain. Trimming stripped 8 bases from V and 8 bases from J, with 21 bases between. This CDR3 contains 14 residues. Germline V gene data show CDR1 as MNHEY and CDR2 as SVGEGT. CDR3 in DNA: TGTGCCAGCTCCCCTATACTGGCACTAGAAGGCTACACCTTC. This encodes CASSPILALEGYTF.

This clonotype was seen a handful of times. This chain links TRBV6-1 with TRBJ2-5; 8 nucleotides line up with TRBD1. The germline V gene encodes CDR1 MNHNS and CDR2 SASEGT. Trimming took 8 bases from V and 5 from J; bases not matched to a gene: 7. CDR3 length: 13 residues. CDR3 nucleotides: TGTGCCAGCTACGGACAGGGTGGGGAGACCCAGTACTTC. It is translated as CASYGQGGETQYF.

This clonotype was seen many times. The rearrangement joins TRBV12-5 to TRBJ2-2; tentative D call: TRBD2 (6 bases). CDR1 is LGHNT and CDR2 is FRNRAP in the germline V gene. The CDR3 runs 15 residues. The V gene lost 0 bases and the J gene lost 6 bases, with 11 bases spanning the gap. The CDR3 sequence is CASGLVGGNAGELFF. The CDR3 bases are TGTGCTAGTGGTTTGGTGGGAGGAAACGCCGGGGAGCTGTTTTTT.

The V gene is TRBV15, the J gene TRBJ2-1; 7 positions agree with TRBD2. V was pared by 5 bases and J by 4 bases, with 8 bases of the junction left unmatched. Germline V gives CDR1 LNHNV, CDR2 YYDKDF (reference sequence). The CDR3 has 15 amino acids. This CDR3 reads CATSATGTTYNEQFF. Here the CDR3 DNA reads TGTGCCACCAGCGCTACCGGGACTACATACAATGAGCAGTTCTTC.

This clonotype was seen only a few times. The rearrangement links TRBV2 to TRBJ1-5; D not resolved. V was pared by 11 bases and J by 3 bases, with 14 bases between. The length of the CDR3 is 13 residues. Germline CDR1 and CDR2: SNHLY and FYNNEI. The CDR3 region is CAGRTEINQPQHF. DNA for the CDR3: TGTGCCGGACGGACGGAAATCAATCAGCCCCAGCATTTT.

This clonotype occurred many times. The chain links TRBV27 to TRBJ2-3, with 8 bases identical to TRBD1. This CDR3 comprises 14 residues. The V gene end was trimmed by 7 bases and the J gene end by 0 bases; junction bases not matched to a gene: 3. Germline V gene data show CDR1 as MNHEY and CDR2 as SMNVEV (reference sequence). In DNA, the CDR3 is TGTGCCAGCAACCGGACAGGGAGCACAGATACGCAGTATTTT. Protein product: CASNRTGSTDTQYF.

V usage is TRBV27 and J usage is TRBJ2-6; D gene unclear. Trimming removed 5 bases at V and 0 bases at J, with 5 bases between. The CDR3 has 14 amino acids. Germline loops: CDR1 MNHEY, CDR2 SMNVEV (reference sequence). CDR3 protein: CASSRPSGANVLTF. As DNA, the CDR3 is TGTGCCAGCAGTCGACCCTCTGGGGCCAACGTCCTGACTTTC.

Many counts were recorded for this clonotype. The V and J genes are TRBV28 and TRBJ1-3, with no clear D. CDR3 size: 20 residues. The germline V gene has CDR1 MDHEN and CDR2 SYDVKM. V shed 5 bases and J shed 1 base, with 27 bases lying between them. The CDR3 region is CASSPRVVAVRYQSGNTIYF. CDR3 coding DNA: TGTGCCAGCAGTCCCCGGGTCGTGGCAGTCCGGTACCAATCTGGAAACACCATATATTTT. The full variable domain, with the rest looked up from reference TRBV28 and TRBJ1-3, is DVKVTQSSRYLVKRTGEKVFLECVQDMDHENMFWYRQDPGLGLRLIYFSYDVKMKEKGDIPEGYSVSREKKERFSLILESASTNQTSMYLCASSPRVVAVRYQSGNTIYFGEGSWLTVV.

In its sample, this clonotype was seen many times. DNA of the CDR3: TGTGCCAGCGGGGACAGGGATCCCTCAGATACGCAGTATTTT. It encodes CASGDRDPSDTQYF. The chain carries TRBV2 and TRBJ2-3; 9 bases agree with TRBD1. The trim removed 8 bases at V and 4 bases at J, leaving 7 bases unmatched. Germline CDR1 and CDR2: SNHLY and FYNNEI. The CDR3 loop spans 14 amino acids.

This clonotype was observed at least ten times. This chain connects TRBV3-1 to TRBJ1-5; TRBD1 agrees at 8 bases. The ends lost 4 bases at V and 5 bases at J; junction bases unmatched: 4. The CDR3 covers 14 residues. CDR1 is LGHDT, CDR2 YNNKEL, per germline (reference sequence). The CDR3 nucleotides read TGTGCCAGCAGCCGCGGACAGGGTGATCAGCCCCAGCATTTT. Translated: CASSRGQGDQPQHF.

This clonotype was counted many times. The gene calls are TRBV11-3 and TRBJ2-7; 7 nucleotides line up with TRBD2. Germline V gene data show CDR1 as SGHNT and CDR2 as YENEEA. The CDR3 extends over 14 amino acids. V lost 4 bases, J lost 6 bases, and 9 bases stayed unmatched. The CDR3 is CASSSSGKGFEQYF. The CDR3, as DNA: TGTGCCAGCAGCTCTAGCGGCAAGGGCTTCGAGCAGTACTTC.

Turning to this clonotype: Since a much larger clone is just one base distant, this may be a read error. The chain is built from TRBV6-1 and TRBJ1-5, with a tentative D call TRBD1 (5 bases). V gave up 5 bases and J gave up 2 bases, with 13 bases separating them. The CDR3 sequence is 15 residues long. Germline V lookup: CDR1 MNHNS, CDR2 SASEGT. CDR3 region: CASSTGGAGNQPQHF. CDR3 in DNA: TGTGCCAGCAGTACGGGCGGGGCCGGCAATCAGCCCCAGCATTTT.

The J gene is TRBJ2-3, the V gene TRBV7-9; 9 bases are shared with TRBD2. Germline CDR1 SEHNR, CDR2 FQNEAQ (reference sequence). CDR3 length: 16 residues. J gave up 8 bases and V 5 bases, and 14 bases lay outside the gene matches. The CDR3 reads CASSPPSAGGPGTQYF. CDR3 sequence (DNA): TGTGCCAGCAGCCCCCCGTCGGCGGGAGGGCCCGGTACGCAGTATTTT.

Comments on this clonotype: The junction departs from the called germline gene at one end, perhaps through a read error. The gene calls are TRBV3-1 and TRBJ1-4; D may be TRBD1 (5 bases). Germline-derived CDR1 and CDR2 are LGHDT and YNNKEL (reference sequence). The CDR3 covers 14 residues. The CDR3 reads CASSPTATNEKLSF. DNA for the CDR3: TGTGCCAGCAGTCCGACAGCAACTAATGAAAAACTGTCTTTT.

This clonotype has only a few counts. The genes are TRBV28 and TRBJ2-3; unclear D gene. Germline V gene sequence: CDR1 MDHEN, CDR2 SYDVKM. The length of the CDR3 is 11 residues. Trimming took 6 bases from V and 4 from J, leaving 5 bases between them. The CDR3 coding sequence is TGTGCCAGCAGGGGCCCAGATACGCAGTATTTT. Its protein product is CASRGPDTQYF.

This chain joins TRBV7-3 and TRBJ2-7, with D perhaps matching TRBD1 (6 bases). There are 13 residues in the CDR3. Germline V CDR1 and CDR2: SGHTA, FQGTGA. Trimming pared 5 bases from V and 5 bases from J, leaving 13 bases between. CDR3 in DNA: TGTGCCAGCAGCAAACAGGGCGCGGACGAGCAGTACTTC. As protein: CASSKQGADEQYF.